The 4 T cell receptor beta chains presented below share a single source sample, sequenced in a study of identical twins. MiXCR, applied by TCRdb to the 5' RACE reads, yields one record per CDR3 protein. The profile shows fewer than 650,000 distinct CDR3 sequences, around 7.5% of them singletons. These data were likewise used in another study, on yellow fever vaccine responses in identical twins.

The material sequenced was PBMCs. The source is a woman aged 18-30 years in good health.

This clonotype has more than one count but fewer than ten. A read error may produce the germline difference seen at one junction end. The chain joins TRBV12-3 or TRBV12-4 to TRBJ2-3, with 12 bases aligning to TRBD2. The CDR3 has 18 residues. The CDR3 bases are TGTGCCTGCAGCCTAGGACTAGCGGGACCGAACCCCACAGATACGCAGTATTTT. Protein: CACSLGLAGPNPTDTQYF.

The J gene is TRBJ1-4, the V gene TRBV6-1; maybe TRBD1 (6 bases). V was clipped by 8 bases and J by 3 bases, with 13 bases between them. CDR3 size: 14 residues. The germline V gene encodes CDR1 MNHNS and CDR2 SASEGT. The CDR3: CASVLGASNEKLFF. The CDR3 nucleotides read TGTGCCAGCGTCCTGGGGGCGTCTAATGAAAAACTGTTTTTT.

The V call is TRBV20-1, the J call TRBJ2-3, with 9 bases that match TRBD2. The CDR3 spans 15 residues. With V trimmed by 3 bases and J by 2 bases, 6 bases remained unmatched. Germline values: CDR1 DFQATT, CDR2 SNEGSKA (reference sequence). CDR3 DNA: TGCAGTGCTAGTGCGAGCGGGGGGCCCACAGATACGCAGTATTTT. Encoded protein: CSASASGGPTDTQYF.

In its sample, this clonotype was seen many times. The rearrangement links TRBV15 to TRBJ2-3; TRBD2 aligns across 7 bases. J gave up 3 bases and V 6 bases, and 6 bases lay outside the gene matches. This CDR3 is built from 14 residues. CDR1 is LNHNV, CDR2 YYDKDF, per germline (reference sequence). CDR3 amino acids: CATRLRESTDTQYF. The CDR3 nucleotides read TGTGCCACCAGACTGCGGGAGTCTACAGATACGCAGTATTTT.